These 14 T cell receptor beta chains were sequenced from one sample in a study of blood T cell repertoires in COVID-19. The table came from immunoSEQ multiplex PCR; TCRdb's copy has only in-frame clones and leaves some out. The table records about 150,000 clones, 80% to 90% of them present only once. The sequenced sample was peripheral blood. The source of these receptors is an older man with acute or convalescent COVID-19.

The chain carries TRBV3-1 (or the pseudogene TRBV3-2) and TRBJ2-7; D may be TRBD1 (6 bases). Germline V gene lookup returns CDR1 LGHDT and CDR2 YNNKEL (reference sequence). V lost 4 bases and J 2 bases, leaving 12 bases between the germline ends. The CDR3 covers 14 residues. CDR3 in amino acids: CASSPVDRTYEQYF. The CDR3 DNA sequence: TGTGCCAGCAGCCCCGTGGACAGAACCTACGAGCAGTACTTC.

This chain uses TRBV7-2 with TRBJ1-5, with D possibly TRBD1 on 6 matching bases. The CDR3 has 15 amino acids. Trimming left V 8 bases short and J 5 bases short, with 19 bases between. Germline-derived CDR1 and CDR2 are SGHTA and FQGNSA. The CDR3 coding sequence is TGTGCCAGCGGATGGGGCGACAGGAGCGATCAGCCCCAGCATTTT. It is translated as CASGWGDRSDQPQHF.

As concerns this clone: The identical CDR3 is also encoded by other nucleotide sequences in the sample. The CDR3 here is CASSLGGGGNQPQHF. The CDR3 coding sequence is TGTGCCAGCAGCTTAGGGGGCGGGGGGAATCAGCCCCAGCATTTT. This chain links TRBV11-2 with TRBJ1-5; a weak D match, TRBD1 (5 bases). Germline CDR1 SGHAT, CDR2 FQNNGV. V lost 1 base, J lost 4 bases, and 11 bases lay in between. The CDR3 contains 15 residues. The entire variable domain, with the rest obtained from reference TRBV11-2 and TRBJ1-5, is as follows: EAGVAQSPRYKIIEKRQSVAFWCNPISGHATLYWYQQILGQGPKLLIQFQNNGVVDDSQLPKDRFSAERLKGVDSTLKIQPAKLEDSAVYLCASSLGGGGNQPQHFGDGTRLSIL.

The table lists this clone with a count of one. This chain joins TRBV7-3 and TRBJ2-3, with 9 bases fitting TRBD2. This CDR3 contains 16 residues. CDR1 SGHTA and CDR2 FQGTGA come from the germline V gene. V dropped 3 bases and J dropped 1; count of bases not matched to a gene: 5. The CDR3 region is CASSFGTSGRTDTQYF. CDR3 bases: TGTGCCAGCAGCTTCGGAACTAGCGGGCGCACAGATACGCAGTATTTT. Full variable domain (missing parts from reference TRBV7-3 and TRBJ2-3): GAGVSQTPSNKVTEKGKYVELRCDPISGHTALYWYRQSLGQGPEFLIYFQGTGAADDSGLPNDRFFAVRPEGSVSTLKIQRTERGDSAVYLCASSFGTSGRTDTQYFGPGTRLTVL.

V usage is TRBV5-8 and J usage is TRBJ1-2; 9 positions agree with TRBD1. The CDR3 has 15 amino acids. In germline, CDR1 is SGHTS, CDR2 YDEGEE. V shed 4 bases, J shed 7 bases, and the junction held 11 bases outside the gene matches. CDR3 bases: TGTGCCAGCAGCCCCCAAACAGGGGGCAACGGTGGCTACACCTTC. Its translation is CASSPQTGGNGGYTF.

This chain joins TRBV5-5 and TRBJ2-7; tentatively, D is TRBD1 (6 bases). V lost 4 bases, J lost 2 bases, and 13 bases lay in between. The V gene's germline CDR1 is SGHKS and CDR2 YYEKEE (reference sequence). This CDR3 contains 14 residues. Here the CDR3 reads CASSTGHYPYEQYF. CDR3 DNA: TGTGCCAGCAGCACGGGACATTACCCCTACGAGCAGTACTTC.

On this clone itself: The same CDR3 is also encoded by other DNA sequences in this sample. This chain connects TRBV10-3 to TRBJ2-1; TRBD1 matches at 9 bases. This CDR3 spans 14 amino acids. Unmatched junction bases numbered 0, after V lost 2 bases and J lost 4 bases. The germline V gene has CDR1 ENHRY and CDR2 SYGVKD. CDR3 nucleotides: TGTGCCATCAGTGAGGGGACAGGGTACAATGAGCAGTTCTTC. This gives the protein CAISEGTGYNEQFF.

With regard to this clone: At one end the junction does not follow the germline gene, possibly because of a read error. This sequence joins TRBV7-9 and TRBJ1-2; possibly TRBD1 for D (6 bases). CDR3 size: 13 residues. CDR1 and CDR2 (germline): SEHNR, FQNEAQ (reference sequence). The CDR3 DNA reads TGTGTCAGCAGCTTAGGTCCAGGGGTAGGCTACACCTTC. Amino acids: CVSSLGPGVGYTF.

The gene calls are TRBV18 and TRBJ2-7; the match to TRBD2 covers 13 bases. The CDR3 covers 15 residues. V gave up 5 bases and J gave up 5 bases; unmatched junction bases: 6. Germline V CDR1 and CDR2: KGHSH, LQKENI. The CDR3: CASSETSGRFNEQYF. DNA of the CDR3: TGTGCCAGCTCAGAGACTAGCGGGAGGTTCAACGAGCAGTACTTC.

V usage is TRBV9 and J usage is TRBJ2-1; 9 bases agree with TRBD1. This CDR3 is built from 17 residues. Germline values: CDR1 SGDLS, CDR2 YYNGEE. The V and J ends lost 3 bases and 9 bases, in that order; junction bases with no gene match: 16. The CDR3 region has the DNA TGTGCCAGCAGCGGGCTGCATTCCGGGACAGGGTTCAGTGAGCAGTTCTTC. It yields the protein CASSGLHSGTGFSEQFF.

The genes are TRBV4-1 and TRBJ1-1; maybe TRBD1 (5 bases). Germline V gene sequence: CDR1 MGHRA, CDR2 YSYEKL. The CDR3 is made up of 15 amino acids. The V and J ends lost 2 bases and 5 bases respectively, with 15 bases between them. The CDR3 protein is CASSQFTTETTEAFF. Here the CDR3 DNA reads TGCGCCAGCAGCCAATTTACGACAGAGACAACTGAAGCTTTCTTT.

This clone was observed a few times. The chain uses TRBV7-9 and TRBJ2-1; 7 bases fit TRBD2. V gave up 5 bases and J gave up 7 bases; unmatched junction bases: 5. This CDR3 is built from 13 residues. Looked up from germline, CDR1 is SEHNR and CDR2 is FQNEAQ (reference sequence). CDR3 bases: TGTGCCAGCAGCCGCCCGGGGGGTAATGAGCAGTTCTTC. Its translation: CASSRPGGNEQFF.

The rearrangement joins TRBV7-3 to TRBJ2-2, with 8 bases lining up with TRBD1. V dropped 5 bases and J dropped 0; count of bases not matched to a gene: 2. CDR1 and CDR2 from the germline V gene are SGHTA and FQGTGA. The CDR3 runs to 15 residues. The CDR3 loop is CASSPGGANTGELFF. CDR3 sequence (DNA): TGTGCCAGCAGCCCAGGGGGCGCGAACACCGGGGAGCTGTTTTTT.

V is TRBV6-5 and J is TRBJ1-2, with D perhaps matching TRBD1 (5 bases). Trimming left V 7 bases short and J 2 bases short, with 11 bases between. The germline CDR1 and CDR2 sequences are MNHEY and SVGAGI. The CDR3 has 13 amino acids. The CDR3 sequence is CASTFQGNYGYTF. The CDR3 region has the DNA TGTGCCAGCACGTTCCAGGGCAACTATGGCTACACCTTC.